Following are 19 T cell receptor beta chains from one sample sequenced in a study of CD8+CD57+ T cells in acquired aplastic anemia. Investigators profiled TCR beta VDJ and CDR3 from genomic DNA template. In TCRdb, the reads were re-called with MiXCR into one record per CDR3 protein. Of around 180,000 distinct CDR3 sequences in the sample, around 60% were seen once. Sequenced sample: sorted CD4+, CD8+, or CD8+CD57+ T cells (not recorded which) from PBMCs. These TCRs come from a human donor in good health.

The V call is TRBV30, the J call TRBJ1-5; D not certain. The CDR3 spans 14 residues. Germline lookup yields CDR1 GTSNPN and CDR2 SVGIG (reference sequence). Between the trimmed V and J ends, which lost 0 bases and 1 base, there was a span of 7 bases. CDR3 coding DNA: TGTGCCTGGAGTGTAGGACGGAGCAATCAGCCCCAGCATTTT. Protein product: CAWSVGRSNQPQHF. The full variable domain, with the rest looked up from reference TRBV30 and TRBJ1-5, is SQTIHQWPATLVQPVGSPLSLECTVEGTSNPNLYWYRQAAGRGLQLLFYSVGIGQISSEVPQNLSASRPQDRQFILSSKKLLLSDSGFYLCAWSVGRSNQPQHFGDGTRLSIL.

The chain recombines TRBV7-3 with TRBJ2-1; no reliable D call. The CDR3 consists of 15 residues. Between the trimmed V and J ends, which lost 4 bases and 1 base, there was a span of 11 bases. CDR1 is SGHTA and CDR2 is FQGTGA in the germline V gene. The CDR3 here is CASSSQRESYNEQFF. Here the CDR3 DNA reads TGTGCCAGCAGCTCCCAGCGTGAATCCTACAATGAGCAGTTCTTC.

V and J are TRBV27 and TRBJ2-7, with 7 nucleotides matching TRBD2. The J segment lost 3 bases and the V segment lost 5 bases, leaving 10 bases of the junction unmatched. Germline CDR1 reads MNHEY; CDR2 reads SMNVEV (reference sequence). The CDR3 is made up of 15 amino acids. In DNA form, the CDR3 reads TGTGCCAGCAGTCTAAGCGGGAACCAAAACTACGAGCAGTACTTC. Its protein is CASSLSGNQNYEQYF.

Details on this clonotype: A much larger clone is a single base away; this may be a read error. V and J are TRBV4-1 and TRBJ2-7, with D possibly TRBD2 on 7 matching bases. The CDR3 is made up of 16 amino acids. Germline V lookup: CDR1 MGHRA, CDR2 YSYEKL. CDR3: CAGSQEYREGIYEQYF. The DNA for the CDR3 is TGCGCCGGCAGCCAAGAATACAGGGAGGGAATTTACGAGCAGTACTTC.

The chain links TRBV19 to TRBJ2-7, with 7 bases that match TRBD1. Germline values: CDR1 LNHDA, CDR2 SQIVND (reference sequence). V shed 8 bases and J 0 bases; nucleotides not matched to a gene: 7. The CDR3 has 14 amino acids. CDR3 nucleotides: TGTGCCAGTGGCCCGGGACAGCGCTCCTACGAGCAGTACTTC. It is translated as CASGPGQRSYEQYF.

The CDR3 sequence: CASSSGRTYYEQYF. The DNA of the CDR3 is TGTGCCAGCAGCTCGGGACGGACTTACTACGAGCAGTACTTC. The gene calls are TRBV7-9 and TRBJ2-7; D is possibly TRBD1 or TRBD2 (5 bases each). The CDR3 totals 14 residues. V lost 4 bases and J lost 3, with 13 bases in between. CDR1 is SEHNR and CDR2 is FQNEAQ in the germline V gene (reference sequence). The variable domain in full, completed from reference TRBV7-9 and TRBJ2-7, reads DTGVSQNPRHKITKRGQNVTFRCDPISEHNRLYWYRQTLGQGPEFLTYFQNEAQLEKSRLLSDRFSAERPKGSFSTLEIQRTEQGDSAMYLCASSSGRTYYEQYFGPGTRLTVT.

This clonotype was detected only a few times. This chain uses TRBV10-3 with TRBJ2-1, with TRBD2 identical over 7 bases. V lost 7 bases, J lost 7 bases, and 4 bases stayed unmatched. CDR1 ENHRY and CDR2 SYGVKD come from the germline V gene. The CDR3 covers 12 residues. This CDR3 is CAITTSRNEQFF. CDR3 in DNA: TGTGCCATCACGACTAGCAGGAATGAGCAGTTCTTC.

This clonotype has only a few counts. This chain connects TRBV7-9 to TRBJ1-6, with 8 bases fitting TRBD1. In germline, CDR1 is SEHNR, CDR2 FQNEAQ (reference sequence). Trimming removed 6 bases from V and 7 bases from J; junction bases left unmatched: 5. CDR3 length equals 14 residues. Here the CDR3 DNA reads TGTGCCAGCAGACTCGGACAGGGCAATTCACCCCTCCACTTT. Protein: CASRLGQGNSPLHF.

This clonotype is a singleton in its sample. The rearrangement links TRBV7-8 to TRBJ1-1, with D possibly matching TRBD1 (6 bases). V was shortened by 5 bases and J by 4 bases, with 20 bases between the two germline ends. Germline V gene lookup returns CDR1 SGHVS and CDR2 FQNEAQ. CDR3 length: 16 residues. Here the CDR3 DNA reads TGTGCCAGCAGCGCCGGAACAGGGTATGGTAGCACTGAAGCTTTCTTT. It specifies CASSAGTGYGSTEAFF.

This clonotype turned up a few times. The chain joins TRBV7-9 to TRBJ1-6, with no clear D. The CDR3 sequence is 12 residues long. V was clipped by 1 base and J by 12 bases, with 7 bases between them. Germline values: CDR1 SEHNR, CDR2 FQNEAQ (reference sequence). CDR3 amino acids: CASSLVLGPLHF. The CDR3 nucleotides are TGTGCCAGCAGCTTAGTCCTTGGACCCCTCCACTTT.

The chain combines TRBV25-1 with TRBJ2-3; D is possibly TRBD2 (7 bases). Germline V gives CDR1 MGHDK, CDR2 SYGVNS. With 8 bases removed from V and 5 bases from J, the gap between germline ends came to 26 bases. This CDR3 has 17 residues. The DNA for the CDR3 is TGTGCCAGCGGGGCGGGGTTAGGGGGGGGGGCGGGAGATACGCAGTATTTT. Translation gives CASGAGLGGGAGDTQYF.

This clonotype was seen many times. The chain has TRBV5-5 and TRBJ2-1; D is unclear. Germline V gene data show CDR1 as SGHKS and CDR2 as YYEKEE (reference sequence). This CDR3 is built from 11 residues. Between the trimmed V and J ends, which lost 0 bases and 10 bases, there was a span of 5 bases. This CDR3 reads CASSLAREQFF. In DNA form, the CDR3 reads TGTGCCAGCAGCTTGGCTCGGGAGCAGTTCTTC.

The rearrangement uses TRBV7-6 and TRBJ2-1; 9 positions agree with TRBD1. This CDR3 region has 16 residues. Germline CDR1 and CDR2: SGHVS and FNYEAQ. Trimming took 6 bases from V and 4 from J; bases not matched to a gene: 10. CDR3 DNA sequence: TGTGCCAGCAGTACCGCCCCGGGACAGGGATACAATGAGCAGTTCTTC. Translated: CASSTAPGQGYNEQFF.

The chain joins TRBV19 to TRBJ1-5; no clear D. The CDR3 spans 16 residues. The V end lost 5 bases, the J end lost 2 bases, and 16 bases lay between the germline ends. The V gene's germline CDR1 is LNHDA and CDR2 SQIVND (reference sequence). CDR3 DNA sequence: TGTGCCAGTAGTCTCGTTTGGGTTTCGGGCAATCAGCCCCAGCATTTT. Translation: CASSLVWVSGNQPQHF.

In its sample, this clonotype was seen many times. This sequence joins TRBV6-1 and TRBJ2-1; tentatively, D is TRBD2 (6 bases). The V end lost 5 bases, the J end lost 8 bases, and 13 bases lay between the germline ends. The CDR3 has 13 amino acids. The germline V gene encodes CDR1 MNHNS and CDR2 SASEGT. Here the CDR3 reads CASSPLASYEQFF. The CDR3 DNA is TGTGCCAGCAGTCCCCTAGCGAGTTATGAGCAGTTCTTC.

The chain uses TRBV9 and TRBJ1-2; D is unresolved. Germline V CDR1 and CDR2: SGDLS, YYNGEE. Trimming took 2 bases from V and 4 from J, leaving 15 bases between them. The CDR3 has 15 amino acids. CDR3 DNA sequence: TGTGCCAGCAGCGTCGACAAGGGCTCGGTCTATGGCTACACCTTC. Its translation is CASSVDKGSVYGYTF.

As concerns this clonotype: A much bigger clone sits one base away, suggesting this may be a read error. The V gene is TRBV11-2, the J gene TRBJ2-2; 7 bases match TRBD2. This CDR3 spans 18 amino acids. Unmatched junction bases numbered 8, after V lost 0 bases and J lost 1 base. Germline CDR1 reads SGHAT; CDR2 reads FQNNGV. Here the CDR3 reads CASSLDLTSGKNTGELFF. The CDR3 DNA follows: TGTGCCAGCAGCTTAGATTTAACAAGCGGGAAGAACACCGGGGAGCTGTTTTTT.

The chain recombines TRBV19 with TRBJ2-7, with 9 bases that match TRBD1. The V gene end was trimmed by 4 bases and the J gene end by 2 bases; junction bases not matched to a gene: 3. This CDR3 has 14 amino acids. Germline CDR1 LNHDA, CDR2 SQIVND (reference sequence). CDR3 amino acids: CASSKGQGPYEQYF. The CDR3 bases are TGTGCCAGTAGTAAGGGACAGGGTCCCTACGAGCAGTACTTC.

The table lists this clonotype with a few counts. The genes are TRBV5-1 and TRBJ1-1; no firm D call. This CDR3 spans 16 amino acids. Germline lookup yields CDR1 SGHRS and CDR2 YFSETQ. The V end lost 4 bases, the J end lost 4 bases, and 20 bases lay between the germline ends. The CDR3 is CASSQPTEAVGTEAFF. DNA of the CDR3: TGCGCCAGCAGCCAACCTACAGAGGCTGTAGGCACTGAAGCTTTCTTT.